This is a list of T cell receptor beta chains from one sample in a study of T cell repertoires in ileal Crohn's disease. TCRdb keeps only in-frame clones here, not all; method: immunoSEQ multiplex PCR. The sample has 15,000 to 20,000 clones; around 70% are singletons. Sequencing was done on a sample of ileal tissue. The receptors were sampled from an adult with Crohn's disease. CDR3s include the opening cysteine and the closing phenylalanine or tryptophan. Each record gives: V gene, D gene, clone size, J gene, CDR3 protein, CDR3 DNA. D genes are given only for firm matches. The size entry is marked missing in some rows and otherwise reads once, few, many or a size class.

v_call: TRBV2; d_call: .; clone_size: once; j_call: TRBJ1-1; cdr3_aa: CASSVLLGNTEAFF; cdr3_nt: TGTGCCAGCAGTGTGCTCCTCGGGAACACTGAAGCTTTCTTT
v_call: TRBV6-5; d_call: .; clone_size: .; j_call: TRBJ1-3; cdr3_aa: CASSYSASGNTIYF; cdr3_nt: TGTGCCAGCAGTTACTCAGCCTCTGGAAACACCATATATTTT
v_call: TRBV6-5; d_call: .; clone_size: .; j_call: TRBJ1-2; cdr3_aa: CASSYSSRASAGYTF; cdr3_nt: TGTGCCAGCAGTTACTCCAGCAGGGCTTCGGCTGGCTACACCTTC
v_call: TRBV4-2; d_call: TRBD2; clone_size: .; j_call: TRBJ2-1; cdr3_aa: CASSQAGGVHNEQFF; cdr3_nt: TGTGCCAGCAGCCAAGCGGGGGGGGTCCACAATGAGCAGTTCTTC
v_call: TRBV6-5; d_call: .; clone_size: .; j_call: TRBJ1-2; cdr3_aa: CASSYDRGLDGYTF; cdr3_nt: TGTGCCAGCAGTTACGATAGGGGCTTGGATGGCTACACCTTC
v_call: TRBV2; d_call: .; clone_size: .; j_call: TRBJ1-4; cdr3_aa: CASRVRLGRGSEKLFF; cdr3_nt: TGTGCCAGCAGAGTCAGACTCGGGAGGGGTAGTGAAAAACTGTTTTTT
v_call: TRBV5-1; d_call: TRBD1; clone_size: .; j_call: TRBJ1-1; cdr3_aa: CASRFSPGQPNTEAFF; cdr3_nt: TGCGCCAGCAGATTTTCACCGGGACAGCCGAACACTGAAGCTTTCTTT
v_call: TRBV5-1; d_call: TRBD2; clone_size: .; j_call: TRBJ2-1; cdr3_aa: CASSLDPLANEQFF; cdr3_nt: TGCGCCAGCAGCTTGGACCCACTAGCGAATGAGCAGTTCTTC
v_call: TRBV5-1; d_call: TRBD2; clone_size: .; j_call: TRBJ2-1; cdr3_aa: CASSRTSGPNSYNEQFF; cdr3_nt: TGCGCCAGCAGCAGGACTAGCGGGCCCAACTCCTACAATGAGCAGTTCTTC
v_call: TRBV18; d_call: .; clone_size: few; j_call: TRBJ1-1; cdr3_aa: CASSPPSPPNTEAFF; cdr3_nt: TGTGCCAGCTCACCACCGTCCCCTCCGAACACTGAAGCTTTCTTT
v_call: TRBV4-2; d_call: TRBD1; clone_size: once; j_call: TRBJ2-4; cdr3_aa: CASSQVTGVVENIQYF; cdr3_nt: TGTGCCAGCAGCCAAGTGACAGGGGTCGTCGAAAACATTCAGTACTTC
v_call: TRBV11-2; d_call: .; clone_size: .; j_call: TRBJ2-3; cdr3_aa: CASSTWTSSTDTQYF; cdr3_nt: TGTGCCAGCAGCACGTGGACATCTAGCACAGATACGCAGTATTTT
v_call: TRBV10-3; d_call: .; clone_size: few; j_call: TRBJ1-1; cdr3_aa: CAIRQMNTEAFF; cdr3_nt: TGTGCCATCAGACAGATGAACACTGAAGCTTTCTTT
v_call: TRBV18; d_call: TRBD1; clone_size: .; j_call: TRBJ2-4; cdr3_aa: CASSPPSAGGLNIQYF; cdr3_nt: TGTGCCAGCTCACCACCTTCGGCAGGGGGCTTAAACATTCAGTACTTC
v_call: TRBV5-1; d_call: .; clone_size: .; j_call: TRBJ1-2; cdr3_aa: CASSFQGPRLPDGYTF; cdr3_nt: TGCGCCAGCAGCTTTCAGGGCCCCCGGCTTCCGGATGGCTACACCTTC
v_call: TRBV7-2; d_call: TRBD1; clone_size: .; j_call: TRBJ1-2; cdr3_aa: CASSWDRAGYTF; cdr3_nt: TGTGCCAGCAGCTGGGACAGGGCTGGCTACACCTTC
v_call: TRBV7-9; d_call: TRBD1; clone_size: .; j_call: TRBJ2-1; cdr3_aa: CASSLRGQRWFF; cdr3_nt: TGTGCCAGCAGCTTAAGGGGACAGAGGTGGTTCTTC
v_call: TRBV7-9; d_call: .; clone_size: few; j_call: TRBJ2-2; cdr3_aa: CASSPGQYTGELFF; cdr3_nt: TGTGCCAGCAGCCCCGGACAGTACACCGGGGAGCTGTTTTTT
v_call: TRBV5-4; d_call: TRBD1; clone_size: .; j_call: TRBJ1-3; cdr3_aa: CASSRGQVNGNTIYF; cdr3_nt: TGTGCCAGCAGCAGGGGACAGGTGAATGGAAACACCATATATTTT
v_call: TRBV5-1; d_call: .; clone_size: .; j_call: TRBJ2-3; cdr3_aa: CASRIAPLVDTQYF; cdr3_nt: TGCGCCAGCAGAATAGCCCCGTTGGTGGATACGCAGTATTTT
v_call: TRBV6-1; d_call: TRBD1; clone_size: .; j_call: TRBJ1-2; cdr3_aa: CASSERRTGGDGYTF; cdr3_nt: TGTGCCAGCAGTGAAAGACGGACAGGGGGCGATGGCTACACCTTC
v_call: TRBV28; d_call: .; clone_size: .; j_call: TRBJ2-2; cdr3_aa: CASSSPTGELFF; cdr3_nt: TGTGCCAGCAGTTCCCCAACCGGGGAGCTGTTTTTT
v_call: TRBV5-4; d_call: TRBD2; clone_size: .; j_call: TRBJ2-7; cdr3_aa: CASSNGGSSAGGRWVEQYF; cdr3_nt: TGTGCCAGCAGCAATGGTGGGTCGTCAGCGGGAGGGCGGTGGGTCGAGCAGTACTTC
v_call: TRBV27; d_call: TRBD2; clone_size: .; j_call: TRBJ2-3; cdr3_aa: CASIKRDYASDTQYF; cdr3_nt: TGTGCCAGCATAAAGCGGGATTACGCTTCAGATACGCAGTATTTT
v_call: TRBV27; d_call: .; clone_size: .; j_call: TRBJ1-6; cdr3_aa: CASRTGTSYNSPLHF; cdr3_nt: TGTGCCAGCCGAACAGGGACCTCCTATAATTCACCCCTCCACTTT
v_call: TRBV7-9; d_call: .; clone_size: .; j_call: TRBJ2-4; cdr3_aa: CASSFVGGVLAKNIQYF; cdr3_nt: TGTGCCAGCAGCTTTGTAGGAGGCGTACTAGCCAAAAACATTCAGTACTTC